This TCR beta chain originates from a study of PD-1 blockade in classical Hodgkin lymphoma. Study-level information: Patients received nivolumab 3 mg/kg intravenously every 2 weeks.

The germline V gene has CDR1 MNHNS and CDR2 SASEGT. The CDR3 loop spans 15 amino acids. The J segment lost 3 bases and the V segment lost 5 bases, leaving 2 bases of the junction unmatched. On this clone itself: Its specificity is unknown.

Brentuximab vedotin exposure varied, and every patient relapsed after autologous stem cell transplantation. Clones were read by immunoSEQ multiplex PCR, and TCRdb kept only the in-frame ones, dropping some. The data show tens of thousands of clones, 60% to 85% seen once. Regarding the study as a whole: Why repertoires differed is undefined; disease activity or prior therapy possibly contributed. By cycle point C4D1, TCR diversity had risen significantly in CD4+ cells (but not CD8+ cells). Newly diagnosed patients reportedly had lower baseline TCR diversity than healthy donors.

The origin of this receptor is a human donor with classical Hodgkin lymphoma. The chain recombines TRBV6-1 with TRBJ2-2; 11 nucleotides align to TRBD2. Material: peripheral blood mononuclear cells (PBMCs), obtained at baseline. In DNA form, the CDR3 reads TGTGCCAGCAGTATAGCGGGGGGGGACACCGGGGAGCTGTTTTTT. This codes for CASSIAGGDTGELFF.